Here is one T cell receptor beta chain with its context. These data belong to a study of blood T cell repertoires in COVID-19. Study-level background: The United States, Italy and Spain provided the acute and convalescent COVID-19 samples.

Germline V CDR1 and CDR2: SNHLY, FYNNEI. This CDR3 is 14 amino acids long. V was clipped by 4 bases and J by 6 bases; unmatched bases: 6. Method: immunoSEQ multiplex PCR; TCRdb's copy keeps in-frame clones and lacks some. The table lists 20,000 or so clones, around 89% of them singletons. Material for sequencing was peripheral blood. This clonotype was sampled from an older woman with active COVID-19. The V call is TRBV2, the J call TRBJ2-5, with 9 positions matching TRBD2. Here the CDR3 DNA reads TGTGCCAGCAGTGTAGGCGGGGGGGCCCAGACCCAGTACTTC. It yields the protein CASSVGGGAQTQYF.